This T cell receptor beta chain was sequenced in a study of response to subunit inactivated influenza vaccine. Findings and caveats of the study: Authors suggested few new T cells are recruited by each seasonal influenza vaccination.

V lost 0 bases to trimming and J lost 3 bases, with 6 bases between them. CDR1 and CDR2 from the germline V gene are SGHRS and YFSETQ. The CDR3 is 13 residues long. MiXCR, run by TCRdb on the RT-PCR reads, gives a single entry per CDR3 protein. Of about 800,000 distinct CDR3 sequences listed, about 20% are singletons. Notes on this clonotype: Its target is unknown.

The TCR comes from a middle-aged man who received an inactivated influenza vaccine. The material sequenced was PBMCs from blood, taken around 5 days after vaccination. The J gene is TRBJ1-1, the V gene TRBV5-1; no definite D call. The CDR3 nucleotides are TGCGCCAGCAGCTTGGAGCTGTACACTGAAGCTTTCTTT. Translated: CASSLELYTEAFF.